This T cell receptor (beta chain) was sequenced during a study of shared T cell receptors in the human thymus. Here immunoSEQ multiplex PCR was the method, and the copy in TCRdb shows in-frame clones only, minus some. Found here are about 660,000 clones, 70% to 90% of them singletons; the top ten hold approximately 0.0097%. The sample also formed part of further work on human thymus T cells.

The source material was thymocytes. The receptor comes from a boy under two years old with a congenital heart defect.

The CDR3 DNA is TGTGCCAGTTTGCCTAGCCCCCTCGGCGAGCAGTACTTC. Translation: CASLPSPLGEQYF. The chain couples TRBV6-6 to TRBJ2-7; weak D call: TRBD2 (5 bases). Germline V gives CDR1 MNHNY, CDR2 SVGAGI (reference sequence). V was clipped by 9 bases and J by 6 bases, with 18 bases between them. The CDR3 contains 13 residues.